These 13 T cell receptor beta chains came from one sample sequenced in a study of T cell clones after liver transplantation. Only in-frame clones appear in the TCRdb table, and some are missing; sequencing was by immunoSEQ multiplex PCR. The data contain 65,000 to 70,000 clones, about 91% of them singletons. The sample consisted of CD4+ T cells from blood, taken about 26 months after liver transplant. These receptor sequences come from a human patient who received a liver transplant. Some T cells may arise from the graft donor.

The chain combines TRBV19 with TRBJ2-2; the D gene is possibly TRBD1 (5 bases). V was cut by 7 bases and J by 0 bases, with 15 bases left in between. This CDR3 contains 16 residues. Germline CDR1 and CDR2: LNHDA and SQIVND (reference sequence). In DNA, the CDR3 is TGTGCCAGTATTGACTGGGGCTACGCGAACACCGGGGAGCTGTTTTTT. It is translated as CASIDWGYANTGELFF.

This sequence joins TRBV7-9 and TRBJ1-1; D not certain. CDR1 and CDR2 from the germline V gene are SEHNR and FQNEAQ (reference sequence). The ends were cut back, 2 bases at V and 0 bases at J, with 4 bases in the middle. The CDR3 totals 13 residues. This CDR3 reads CASSLSVNTEAFF. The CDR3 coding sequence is TGTGCCAGCAGCTTAAGCGTGAACACTGAAGCTTTCTTT.

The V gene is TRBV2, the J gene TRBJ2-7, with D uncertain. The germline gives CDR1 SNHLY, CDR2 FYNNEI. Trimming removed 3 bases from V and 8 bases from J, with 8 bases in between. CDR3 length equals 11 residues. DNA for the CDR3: TGTGCCAGCAGTGAGGAGAGCAAGCAGTACTTC. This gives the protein CASSEESKQYF.

As DNA, the CDR3 is TGTGCCTCATCCAGGGGGCTAGCGGGAGTCGGGCAAGAGACCCAGTACTTC. Protein sequence: CASSRGLAGVGQETQYF. The chain combines TRBV11-3 with TRBJ2-5, with 10 bases lining up with TRBD2. The CDR3 has 17 amino acids. Trimming removed 11 bases from V and 2 bases from J; junction bases left unmatched: 17. Germline loops: CDR1 SGHNT, CDR2 YENEEA.

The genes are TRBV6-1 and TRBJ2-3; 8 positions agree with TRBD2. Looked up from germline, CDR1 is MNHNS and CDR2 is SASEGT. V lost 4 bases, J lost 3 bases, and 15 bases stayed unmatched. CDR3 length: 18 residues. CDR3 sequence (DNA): TGTGCCAGCAGTGTTCAACTCAAATTAGCGGGATTGACAGATACGCAGTATTTT. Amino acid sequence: CASSVQLKLAGLTDTQYF.

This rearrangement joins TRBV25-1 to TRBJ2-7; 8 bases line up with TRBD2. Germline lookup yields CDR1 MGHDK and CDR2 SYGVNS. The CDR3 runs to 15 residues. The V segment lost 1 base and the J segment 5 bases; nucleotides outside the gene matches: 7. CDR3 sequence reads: CASSEFRTSNHEQYF. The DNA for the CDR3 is TGTGCCAGCAGTGAATTTAGGACTAGCAACCACGAGCAGTACTTC.

CDR3 in DNA: TGTGCCAGCAGTTACTCCGACAGGGGTTCCTACAATGAGCAGTTCTTC. It codes for CASSYSDRGSYNEQFF. The chain uses TRBV6-6 and TRBJ2-1, with 8 nucleotides matching TRBD1. Germline V gene lookup returns CDR1 MNHNY and CDR2 SVGAGI (reference sequence). CDR3 size: 16 residues. J gave up 1 base and V 0 bases, and 2 bases lay outside the gene matches.

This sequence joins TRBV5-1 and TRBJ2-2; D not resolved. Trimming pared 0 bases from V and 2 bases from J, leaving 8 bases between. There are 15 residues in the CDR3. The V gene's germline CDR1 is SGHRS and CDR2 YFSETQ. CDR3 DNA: TGCGCCAGCAGCTTGGGAGGTCAAAACACCGGGGAGCTGTTTTTT. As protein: CASSLGGQNTGELFF.

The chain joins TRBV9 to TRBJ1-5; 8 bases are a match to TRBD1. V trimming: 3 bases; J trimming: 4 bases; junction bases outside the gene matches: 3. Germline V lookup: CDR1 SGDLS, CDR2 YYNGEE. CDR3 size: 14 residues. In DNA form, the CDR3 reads TGTGCCAGCAGCGAGGGACAGGCTAATCAGCCCCAGCATTTT. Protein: CASSEGQANQPQHF.

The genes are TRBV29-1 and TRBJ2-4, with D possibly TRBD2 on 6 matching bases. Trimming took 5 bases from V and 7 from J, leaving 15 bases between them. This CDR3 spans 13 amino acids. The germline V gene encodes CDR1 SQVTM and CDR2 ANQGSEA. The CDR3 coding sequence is TGCAGCGTTAGGATGGGAGGTGCGAACATTCAGTACTTC. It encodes CSVRMGGANIQYF.

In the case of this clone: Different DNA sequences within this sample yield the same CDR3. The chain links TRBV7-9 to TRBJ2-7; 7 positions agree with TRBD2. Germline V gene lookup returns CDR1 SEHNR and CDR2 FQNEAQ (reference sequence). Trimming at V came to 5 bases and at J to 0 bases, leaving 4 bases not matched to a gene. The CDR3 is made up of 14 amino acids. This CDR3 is CASSPPSGSYEQYF. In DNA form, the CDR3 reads TGTGCCAGCAGCCCTCCTAGCGGCTCCTACGAGCAGTACTTC.

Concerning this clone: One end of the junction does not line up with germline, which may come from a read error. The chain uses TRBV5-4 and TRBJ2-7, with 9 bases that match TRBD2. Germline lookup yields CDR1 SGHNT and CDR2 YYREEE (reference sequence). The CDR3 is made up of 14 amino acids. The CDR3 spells CASSRSGSSNEQYF. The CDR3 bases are TGTGCCAGCAGTCGTAGCGGGAGCTCCAACGAGCAGTACTTC.

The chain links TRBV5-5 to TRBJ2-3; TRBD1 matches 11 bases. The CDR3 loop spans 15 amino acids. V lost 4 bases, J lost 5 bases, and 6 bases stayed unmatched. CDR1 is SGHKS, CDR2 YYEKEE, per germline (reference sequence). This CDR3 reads CASSLWDRGEDTQYF. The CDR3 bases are TGTGCCAGCAGCCTGTGGGACAGGGGGGAAGATACGCAGTATTTT.